Listed here are 30 T cell receptor beta chains from one sample, sequenced in a study of T-cell memory formation after mild COVID-19. Each CDR3 protein gets one entry after TCRdb re-called the 5' RACE reads with MiXCR. The repertoire holds 250,000 to 350,000 distinct CDR3 sequences, with approximately 15% as singletons. Input material: PBMCs or a T cell subset sorted from them (not recorded which). The receptors stem from a man between 18 and 29 years old who had mild COVID-19 (a few samples of this study predate the infection). Cell type and time point are not known.

V and J are TRBV6-5 and TRBJ2-3; 8 bases are shared with TRBD1. The germline CDR1 and CDR2 sequences are MNHEY and SVGAGI. There are 15 residues in the CDR3. J lost 1 base, V lost 6 bases, and 6 bases had no gene match. CDR3 loop: CASRIPGQGTDTQYF. CDR3 coding DNA: TGTGCCAGCAGGATTCCGGGACAGGGCACAGATACGCAGTATTTT.

This chain connects TRBV5-4 to TRBJ1-3; perhaps TRBD1 as D (5 bases). The length of the CDR3 is 14 residues. Germline V CDR1 and CDR2: SGHNT, YYREEE (reference sequence). Trimming left V 1 base short and J 7 bases short, with 12 bases between. This CDR3 is CASSLQGRDNTIYF. In DNA form, the CDR3 reads TGTGCCAGCAGCTTGCAGGGCAGGGACAACACCATATATTTT.

The chain joins TRBV30 to TRBJ1-4; maybe TRBD1 (5 bases). Germline V gene sequence: CDR1 GTSNPN, CDR2 SVGIG (reference sequence). Trimming took off 2 bases at V and 4 bases at J, with 17 bases between the two ends. The CDR3 consists of 16 residues. The chain's CDR3 is CAWSFPPGGLNEKLFF. The CDR3 DNA reads TGTGCCTGGAGTTTCCCGCCTGGGGGTCTTAATGAAAAACTGTTTTTT.

The rearrangement uses TRBV15 and TRBJ2-2; D perhaps matches TRBD2 (6 bases). CDR3 length equals 15 residues. The V and J ends lost 0 bases and 8 bases respectively, with 13 bases between them. Per germline, CDR1 LNHNV and CDR2 YYDKDF (reference sequence). CDR3 residues: CATSRDVAGTGELFF. CDR3 DNA sequence: TGTGCCACCAGCAGAGATGTGGCAGGGACTGGGGAGCTGTTTTTT. Filled out from reference TRBV15 and TRBJ2-2, the complete variable domain reads DAMVIQNPRYQVTQFGKPVTLSCSQTLNHNVMYWYQQKSSQAPKLLFHYYDKDFNNEADTPDNFQSRRPNTSFCFLDIRSPGLGDTAMYLCATSRDVAGTGELFFGEGSRLTVL.

This chain uses TRBV5-1 with TRBJ2-2; TRBD2 matches 8 bases. The junction had 4 bases not matched to a gene; V was cut back by 3 bases and J by 6 bases. The CDR3 spans 14 residues. In germline, CDR1 is SGHRS, CDR2 YFSETQ. This CDR3 reads CASSWSGGPGELFF. The CDR3 DNA follows: TGCGCCAGCAGCTGGAGCGGGGGACCCGGGGAGCTGTTTTTT.

The DNA of the CDR3 is TGTGCCAGCACCAAAGCACCGGGACCACGCCTAGCTTTCTTT. Amino acid sequence: CASTKAPGPRLAFF. The chain links TRBV6-2 or TRBV6-3 to TRBJ1-1; D may be TRBD1 (5 bases). Trimming stripped 7 bases from V and 10 bases from J, with 22 bases between. From germline, CDR1 is MNHEY and CDR2 SVGEGT. The CDR3 runs 14 residues.

The rearrangement links TRBV18 to TRBJ1-3; maybe TRBD1 (5 bases). Germline V gene data show CDR1 as KGHSH and CDR2 as LQKENI. V gave up 0 bases and J gave up 1 base, with 7 bases separating them. CDR3 size: 15 residues. Here the CDR3 reads CASSPPAGSGNTIYF. The CDR3 nucleotides are TGTGCCAGCTCACCACCGGCAGGGTCTGGAAACACCATATATTTT.

This clonotype was counted a few times. V gene TRBV7-9 combines with J gene TRBJ2-7, with D perhaps TRBD1 or TRBD2 (6 bases each). The CDR3 is 16 residues long. V was shortened by 5 bases and J by 10 bases, with 27 bases between the two germline ends. Germline loops: CDR1 SEHNR, CDR2 FQNEAQ (reference sequence). Here the CDR3 DNA reads TGTGCCAGCAGCGGAGGGAACCGGGACACAGGGAAGGAACAGTACTTC. Protein: CASSGGNRDTGKEQYF.

V usage is TRBV12-3 or TRBV12-4 and J usage is TRBJ2-6, with D possibly being TRBD2 (5 bases). The V gene lost 6 bases and the J gene lost 4 bases, with 19 bases spanning the gap. This CDR3 comprises 17 residues. The CDR3, as DNA: TGTGCCAGCAGCAGGTTACGGGATCTGTCCGGGGCCAACGTCCTGACTTTC. This translates into CASSRLRDLSGANVLTF.

This clonotype was counted only a few times. The chain combines TRBV4-3 with TRBJ2-7; TRBD2 aligns across 11 bases. The CDR3 is 16 amino acids. V lost 0 bases to trimming and J lost 7 bases; unmatched junction nucleotides: 8. CDR1 and CDR2 from the germline V gene are LGHNA and YSLEER. The CDR3, as DNA: TGCGCCAGCAGCCAAGATACAACTAGCGGGGGCTGGGAGCAGTACGTC. Translating gives CASSQDTTSGGWEQYV.

The chain combines TRBV7-2 with TRBJ2-7; D might be TRBD1 (6 bases). Trimming cost V 2 bases and J 5 bases, with 10 bases left between them. The germline V gene encodes CDR1 SGHTA and CDR2 FQGNSA. The CDR3 is made up of 13 amino acids. The CDR3 is CASSLHRAHEQYV. For the CDR3, the DNA is TGTGCCAGCAGCTTACACAGGGCTCACGAGCAGTACGTC.

This clonotype was detected only a few times. CDR3 sequence: CASSPDRARYGYTF. The CDR3 nucleotides read TGCGCCAGCAGCCCAGACAGGGCTCGCTATGGCTACACCTTC. The chain links TRBV4-1 to TRBJ1-2, with 7 bases aligning to TRBD1. J lost 4 bases, V lost 4 bases, and 6 bases had no gene match. Germline V gene lookup returns CDR1 MGHRA and CDR2 YSYEKL. This CDR3 region has 14 residues.

This sequence joins TRBV6-6 and TRBJ1-2; D call uncertain. The V end was cut by 0 bases, the J end by 1 base, with 6 bases between. CDR1 and CDR2 from the germline V gene are MNHNY and SVGAGI (reference sequence). This CDR3 contains 14 residues. This CDR3 is CASSYSYSNYGYTF. In nucleotides, the CDR3 is TGTGCCAGCAGTTACTCTTACAGTAACTATGGCTACACCTTC.

The chain has TRBV10-3 and TRBJ1-1, with a possible D match to TRBD1 (5 bases). The V gene lost 2 bases and the J gene lost 11 bases, with 15 bases spanning the gap. CDR3 size: 13 residues. Germline values: CDR1 ENHRY, CDR2 SYGVKD. In nucleotides, the CDR3 is TGTGCCATCAGTGAGATGGGGACTTTGGACGCTTTCTTT. This encodes CAISEMGTLDAFF.

The V and J genes are TRBV5-1 and TRBJ1-5; the D is unclear. The CDR3 runs 15 residues. Trimming removed 2 bases at V and 1 base at J, with 10 bases between. From germline, CDR1 is SGHRS and CDR2 YFSETQ. The CDR3 is CASSLAGTSNQPQHF. The CDR3 DNA reads as TGCGCCAGCAGCTTAGCAGGAACAAGCAATCAGCCCCAGCATTTT. The whole variable domain, filled in from reference TRBV5-1 and TRBJ1-5, reads KAGVTQTPRYLIKTRGQQVTLSCSPISGHRSVSWYQQTPGQGLQFLFEYFSETQRNKGNFPGRFSGRQFSNSRSEMNVSTLELGDSALYLCASSLAGTSNQPQHFGDGTRLSIL.

In this sample, this clonotype turned up a few times. The V and J genes are TRBV5-1 and TRBJ2-7; 10 bases fit TRBD1. Per the germline V gene, CDR1 is SGHRS and CDR2 is YFSETQ. Trimming cost V 3 bases and J 4 bases; bases outside gene matches: 4. The CDR3 covers 14 residues. The CDR3 DNA sequence: TGCGCCAGCAGCTCCGGGACAGGGGAATACGAGCAGTACGTC. Translated, it gives CASSSGTGEYEQYV.

This clonotype has a count of ten or more. This sequence joins TRBV12-3 or TRBV12-4 and TRBJ2-5; TRBD1 matches 7 bases. This CDR3 comprises 14 residues. With 3 bases clipped from V and 5 bases from J, the junction kept 6 bases outside the gene matches. Here the CDR3 reads CASSFRGLIETQYF. DNA of the CDR3: TGTGCCAGCAGTTTTAGGGGGCTGATTGAGACCCAGTACTTC.

V gene TRBV6-6 combines with J gene TRBJ2-3, with D unclear. Per germline, CDR1 MNHNY and CDR2 SVGAGI (reference sequence). V lost 8 bases to trimming and J lost 1 base, with 25 bases between them. CDR3 size: 18 residues. For the CDR3, the DNA is TGTGCCAGCTCTGTGGGGTCCAGTTGGGGAAGGGGCACAGATACGCAGTATTTT. This encodes CASSVGSSWGRGTDTQYF.

This clonotype was counted only a few times. The chain couples TRBV10-3 to TRBJ1-5, with 8 bases that match TRBD1. The CDR3 has 14 amino acids. Unmatched junction bases numbered 7, after V lost 6 bases and J lost 6 bases. Germline V gene lookup returns CDR1 ENHRY and CDR2 SYGVKD. This CDR3 is CAISLGQGGQPQHF. The CDR3 region has the DNA TGTGCCATCAGCCTCGGACAGGGTGGTCAGCCCCAGCATTTT.

The chain recombines TRBV11-2 with TRBJ1-1; the D is unclear. The CDR3 runs 14 residues. Germline V gene sequence: CDR1 SGHAT, CDR2 FQNNGV. Trimming removed 2 bases from V and 1 base from J, with 8 bases in between. CDR3 in DNA: TGTGCCAGCAGCTTATCAAGTACGAACACTGAAGCTTTCTTT. Translated: CASSLSSTNTEAFF. The whole variable domain, filled in from reference TRBV11-2 and TRBJ1-1, reads EAGVAQSPRYKIIEKRQSVAFWCNPISGHATLYWYQQILGQGPKLLIQFQNNGVVDDSQLPKDRFSAERLKGVDSTLKIQPAKLEDSAVYLCASSLSSTNTEAFFGQGTRLTVV.

This clonotype was observed a handful of times. The CDR3 is CASNSGGYYGYTF. The CDR3 DNA is TGTGCCAGCAATTCAGGGGGTTACTATGGCTACACCTTC. J is TRBJ1-2 and V is TRBV6-6, with TRBD1 matching over 7 bases. The CDR3 consists of 13 residues. Germline V gene data show CDR1 as MNHNY and CDR2 as SVGAGI (reference sequence). V shed 7 bases and J 3 bases; nucleotides not matched to a gene: 5.

This chain joins TRBV14 and TRBJ1-2; D remains ambiguous. The germline V gene encodes CDR1 SGHDN and CDR2 FVKESK. V lost 0 bases to trimming and J lost 3 bases, with 8 bases between them. CDR3 size: 14 residues. CDR3 amino acids: CASSQEVTDYGYTF. DNA for the CDR3: TGTGCCAGCAGCCAAGAAGTTACGGACTATGGCTACACCTTC. Looking up the rest from reference TRBV14 and TRBJ1-2 gives the full variable domain: EAGVTQFPSHSVIEKGQTVTLRCDPISGHDNLYWYRRVMGKEIKFLLHFVKESKQDESGMPNNRFLAERTGGTYSTLKVQPAELEDSGVYFCASSQEVTDYGYTFGSGTRLTVV.

This clonotype was observed many times. The CDR3 DNA follows: TGCAGTGCTGCCACAGGGGGCTCAAGTCAGCCCCAGCATTTT. The encoded protein is CSAATGGSSQPQHF. This chain links TRBV20-1 with TRBJ1-5; 9 bases agree with TRBD1. J was trimmed by 6 bases and V by 5 bases; bases with no gene match: 8. The CDR3 is made up of 14 amino acids. Germline-derived CDR1 and CDR2 are DFQATT and SNEGSKA (reference sequence).

This clonotype was observed a few times. The chain joins TRBV4-3 to TRBJ2-3, with D possibly being TRBD1 (6 bases). From germline, CDR1 is LGHNA and CDR2 YSLEER. Trimming removed 4 bases from V and 1 base from J, with 15 bases in between. The CDR3 covers 16 residues. The CDR3 protein is CASSRRGLGGTDTQYF. Here the CDR3 DNA reads TGCGCCAGCAGCCGCAGGGGTCTGGGGGGCACAGATACGCAGTATTTT.

This clonotype has just a few counts. V and J are TRBV7-9 and TRBJ1-3; 7 positions agree with TRBD1. The CDR3 covers 16 residues. Germline assignment: CDR1 SEHNR and CDR2 FQNEAQ (reference sequence). V gave up 1 base and J gave up 4 bases; unmatched junction bases: 7. CDR3 protein: CASSLGATGNGNTIYF. The CDR3 DNA reads as TGTGCCAGCAGCTTAGGTGCGACAGGGAACGGAAACACCATATATTTT.

This clonotype appeared a few times. The V call is TRBV9, the J call TRBJ2-3; TRBD1 is a possible D gene (8 bases). The germline V gene has CDR1 SGDLS and CDR2 YYNGEE. The CDR3 consists of 15 residues. V dropped 1 base and J dropped 4 bases, with 13 bases sitting between them. The DNA for the CDR3 is TGTGCCAGCAGCGTAAGGACAGGGAGGGCAGATACGCAGTATTTT. It yields the protein CASSVRTGRADTQYF.

This clonotype was picked up many times. This chain uses TRBV6-5 with TRBJ1-2; 8 nucleotides match TRBD1. This CDR3 is 14 amino acids long. With V trimmed by 4 bases and J by 4 bases, 5 bases remained unmatched. In germline, CDR1 is MNHEY, CDR2 SVGAGI. CDR3: CASSLTGAPYGYTF. The CDR3 nucleotides read TGTGCCAGCAGTTTGACAGGGGCCCCCTATGGCTACACCTTC.

The rearrangement joins TRBV20-1 to TRBJ2-3; D is unresolved. The length of the CDR3 is 13 residues. The ends were cut back, 3 bases at V and 2 bases at J, with 9 bases in the middle. Germline V gene sequence: CDR1 DFQATT, CDR2 SNEGSKA (reference sequence). The CDR3 loop is CSASMVLTDTQYF. In DNA form, the CDR3 reads TGCAGTGCTAGTATGGTACTCACAGATACGCAGTATTTT.

The chain uses TRBV7-9 and TRBJ2-5; D ambiguous. The CDR3 covers 15 residues. The V gene's germline CDR1 is SEHNR and CDR2 FQNEAQ (reference sequence). V lost 5 bases and J lost 5, with 18 bases in between. CDR3: CASSRPPPGEETQYF. For the CDR3, the DNA is TGTGCCAGCAGCCGACCCCCCCCCGGTGAGGAGACCCAGTACTTC.

This clonotype has only a few counts. The junction departs from the called germline gene at one end, perhaps through a read error. Here the CDR3 DNA reads TGTGCTAGCAGCTTCGGTGGGGGCCCGGTTGGGGAGACCCAGTACTTC. This gives the protein CASSFGGGPVGETQYF. The rearrangement links TRBV7-7 to TRBJ2-5, with D possibly matching TRBD1 (6 bases). CDR1 SSHAT and CDR2 FNYEAQ come from the germline V gene (reference sequence). The CDR3 has 16 residues.